This T cell receptor beta chain was documented in a study of T cells in Graves' hyperthyroidism and ophthalmopathy (dated by TCRdb to the late 2010s). Concerning the study at large: Peripheral blood samples were taken at initial diagnosis, before any treatment was given. A discovery cohort of 95 to 100 patients, roughly 45 with Graves' ophthalmopathy and fewer than 65 with stable Graves' hyperthyroidism, was used to find distinguishing TCR V-J signatures. Prospective prediction of ophthalmopathy was tested in an independent validation cohort consisting of about 19 hyperthyroidism patients and approximately 16 patients who later progressed to ophthalmopathy. The approximately 95 discovery patients were divided at random into training and test sets in a 7:3 ratio. The study also compared thyroid tissue and blood T-cell repertoires from five or six Graves' hyperthyroidism patients. After blood sampling, hyperthyroidism patients were treated with methimazole at a starting dose of 30 mg daily, and ophthalmopathy patients were treated with high-dose intravenous methylprednisolone. TCR Vbeta CDR3 sequencing of approximately 140 peripheral blood samples (under 45 ophthalmopathy, 75 to 85 hyperthyroidism and some 17 progressor patients) is reported in the paper.

This clonotype was detected many times. The target of this receptor is not known. Per-base qualities were not stored, and no clone one base away is much larger. The TCR beta CDR3 regions were amplified from RNA transcripts. For the first round of RT-PCR on the TCR CDR3, the HTBI primer set was used together with the Qiagen OneStep RT-PCR kit. Libraries were constructed in a second round of multiplex PCR, after which size selection and purification were performed. Sequencing of the libraries was done on an Illumina HiSeq2000 using paired-end 100 bp reads. The source study handled its data this way. SOAPnuke was used to process the raw data, throwing out any read that contained adapters or uncalled bases, had a mean Phred below 15, or lacked an exact constant-primer or identifier match. High-quality paired reads were merged with COPE v1.2.5, and unique nucleotide sequences were defined as clonotypes. MiTCR v1.1 was used to align the clonotypes against IMGT TRBV, TRBD and TRBJ reference segments. Analysis was restricted to V-J combinations with a frequency above 0.0001, which covered 99.2% of repertoires. A TCS score was defined as the ratio between F50 (clonal expansion) and ExV (chaos), using BLOSUM62-based TCRdist between CDR3 peptides within each V-J. Welch's t-statistics and random forest reduced fewer than 600 V-J features to 13, which were used in a naive Bayes classifier (R e1071). The public reads were run again by TCRdb, first through fastp at Q25 and then through MiXCR, and only productive beta chains were kept. All rows with the same CDR3 protein become a single entry with the most common DNA and genes. The authors' filters were not applied to this entry. This sample lists under 350,000 distinct CDR3 sequences; 21% were detected once. In total, the top ten clones hold around 45% of the sample.

Beyond this particular receptor, the publication reports: A model built on a 13 V-J signature distinguished ophthalmopathy from stable hyperthyroidism, reaching 85% to 90% sensitivity and approximately 83% specificity in cross-validation and 80%/75% in testing. Most expanded thyroid clonotypes (frequency above 0.001) were also found in blood, which suggests that blood repertoires may mirror thyroid immune responses. In validation, progression to ophthalmopathy was predicted by the model with more than 65% sensitivity and approximately 78% specificity, a median of roughly six months before onset. Sample size was not statistically predetermined, and investigators were not blinded to group allocation.

Stable Graves' hyperthyroidism was defined as the absence of progression to ophthalmopathy over 18 months of follow-up. The hyperthyroidism patients were between 18 and 65 years old and newly diagnosed, with a disease duration of less than 2 months. Any patient with an uncontrolled infection, another autoimmune disease, pregnancy or lactation was excluded. Diagnoses were based on clinical symptoms, serum thyroxine and TRAb, thyroid ultrasound and orbital computed tomography. PBMCs were separated from 10 ml of fresh peripheral blood using Ficoll-Paque density gradient centrifugation. Trizol reagent was used to extract total RNA, and RNA quality was then checked on an Agilent 2100 Bioanalyzer. Including cysteine and phenylalanine, the CDR3 has 14 amino acids. The sequence is cut down to CDR3 DNA, 42 bases in frame from base 1. Cut back by 1 base and 1 base, the V and J ends lie 8 bases apart. Per the germline V gene, SGHAT is the CDR1 and FQNNGV is the CDR2.

Source material: blood. The rearrangement joined TRBV11-2 to TRBJ2-7; the D gene lacks a confident call. This receptor was obtained from a woman in her forties or fifties with Graves' hyperthyroidism. The CDR3 reads as follows: CASSLGPVSYEQYF. The DNA is as follows: TGTGCCAGCAGCTTAGGTCCGGTTTCCTACGAGCAGTACTTC.